The source of this TCR beta chain is a study of vaccination and CD4 T cells after COVID-19. Study information: Post-COVID samples were collected a median roughly 93 days following diagnosis, spanning 35 to 161. In culture, cells were exposed to overlapping spike peptides from SARS-CoV-2, HCoV-NL63, HCoV-OC43 and HCoV-229E.

Specified treatment: approximately nine-day PBMC culture with coronavirus spike peptide pools or control peptides (ViraFEST assay). TCRs were sequenced by ViraFEST after antigen-specific T cells had been expanded with peptide pools. Germline V gene sequence: CDR1 SGHAT, CDR2 FQNNGV. CDR3 size: 14 residues. J lost 3 bases, V lost 5 bases, and 4 bases had no gene match. Worth noting for this clonotype: Its target is not known.

Cultured CD4+ T cell DNA was sequenced using the Oncomine TCR Beta short-read assay. TCRdb re-called the PCR reads with MiXCR, one entry per CDR3 protein. The table includes more than 12,000 distinct CDR3 sequences, roughly 50% detected once. The TCR sequence derives from a human donor who had recovered from COVID-19. J is TRBJ2-7 and V is TRBV11-2; TRBD1 matches at 10 bases. The sequencing sample was made of CD4+ T cells from blood, cultured in vitro. CDR3 DNA: TGTGCCAGCAGCCCGGGGACAGGGGACTACGAGCAGTACTTC. Protein sequence: CASSPGTGDYEQYF.